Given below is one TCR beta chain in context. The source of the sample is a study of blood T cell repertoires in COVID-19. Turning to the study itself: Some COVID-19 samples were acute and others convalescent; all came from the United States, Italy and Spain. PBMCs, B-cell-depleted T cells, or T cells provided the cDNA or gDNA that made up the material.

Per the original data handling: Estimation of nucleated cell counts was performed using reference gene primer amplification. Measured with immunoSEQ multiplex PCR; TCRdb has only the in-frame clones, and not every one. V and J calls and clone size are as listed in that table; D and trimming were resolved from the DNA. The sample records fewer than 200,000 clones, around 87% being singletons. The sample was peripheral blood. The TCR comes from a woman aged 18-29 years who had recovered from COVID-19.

The CDR3 region is CASSPWGPANTEAFF. For the CDR3, the DNA is TGTGCCAGCAGCCCATGGGGCCCGGCGAACACTGAAGCTTTCTTT. The chain recombines TRBV4-2 with TRBJ1-1, with D tentatively TRBD1 (5 bases). Trimming removed 4 bases at V and 1 base at J, with 13 bases between. This CDR3 contains 15 residues. Germline V gene sequence: CDR1 LGHNA, CDR2 YNFKEQ.